This T cell receptor (beta chain) was retrieved from a study of siplizumab effects on memory and regulatory T cells. Clones were read by immunoSEQ multiplex PCR, and TCRdb kept only the in-frame ones, dropping some. The sample records 100,000 or so clones, 75% to 95% being singletons. V was pared by 6 bases and J by 2 bases, with 9 bases of the junction left unmatched. CDR3 length equals 16 residues. In germline, CDR1 is SNHLY, CDR2 FYNNEI. This TCR derives from a human donor in good health. Some clones in this sample may be carry-over from other donors' samples. The chain links TRBV2 to TRBJ2-1; 8 bases agree with TRBD2. The sample comprised CD4+ T cells sorted from blood. The CDR3 DNA reads TGTGCCAGCAGAGCTAAGGGACTAGGCACCTACAATGAGCAGTTCTTC. Translated: CASRAKGLGTYNEQFF.